A single sample is the source of the 28 T cell receptor beta chains below, sequenced in a study of cytomegalovirus exposure and HLA in healthy donors. Both 60 Vbeta primers and 13 Jbeta primers went into the PCR. Clones were sequenced by immunoSEQ multiplex PCR, and TCRdb holds only the in-frame ones, with some missing. The sample holds around 96,000 clones, about 75% seen once. Sequenced: PBMCs. These receptor sequences come from a man aged 25-45 years in good health and CMV-seropositive.

The chain couples TRBV4-1 to TRBJ2-7; D is perhaps TRBD1 (5 bases). The V end was cut by 6 bases, the J end by 3 bases, with 12 bases between. In germline, CDR1 is MGHRA, CDR2 YSYEKL. The CDR3 extends over 13 amino acids. The CDR3 loop reads CASSRTWNYEQYF. As DNA, the CDR3 is TGCGCCAGCAGTCGGACATGGAACTACGAGCAGTACTTC.

The gene calls are TRBV19 and TRBJ1-1; 8 bases line up with TRBD1. J was trimmed by 1 base and V by 8 bases; bases with no gene match: 9. Germline V gene sequence: CDR1 LNHDA, CDR2 SQIVND (reference sequence). The CDR3 has 15 amino acids. The CDR3 protein is CASRAQGASNTEAFF. In DNA form, the CDR3 reads TGTGCCAGTCGAGCGCAGGGGGCCTCGAACACTGAAGCTTTCTTT.

The chain carries TRBV19 and TRBJ1-5; 8 bases match TRBD1. With 7 bases clipped from V and 4 bases from J, the junction kept 12 bases outside the gene matches. The CDR3 consists of 16 residues. Germline V gives CDR1 LNHDA, CDR2 SQIVND (reference sequence). The CDR3 nucleotides read TGTGCCAGTACCCGGGCCCCACAGGGGGGGAATCAGCCCCAGCATTTT. Protein sequence: CASTRAPQGGNQPQHF.

The gene calls are TRBV7-3 and TRBJ2-1; TRBD2 aligns across 10 bases. CDR1 and CDR2 (germline): SGHTA, FQGTGA. V was pared by 5 bases and J by 4 bases, with 5 bases of the junction left unmatched. The CDR3 totals 15 residues. CDR3 in amino acids: CASSLTSGVYNEQFF. The CDR3 DNA sequence: TGTGCCAGCAGCCTCACTAGCGGGGTTTACAATGAGCAGTTCTTC.

This sequence joins TRBV4-1 and TRBJ2-3, with D perhaps matching TRBD2 (6 bases). Germline lookup yields CDR1 MGHRA and CDR2 YSYEKL. V gave up 0 bases and J gave up 2 bases, with 12 bases separating them. There are 16 residues in the CDR3. The CDR3 DNA follows: TGCGCCAGCAGCCAAGATCTCGGGGGATCCACAGATACGCAGTATTTT. As protein: CASSQDLGGSTDTQYF.

The chain joins TRBV11-2 to TRBJ1-6; tentatively, D is TRBD1 (6 bases). The ends were cut back, 1 base at V and 6 bases at J, with 16 bases in the middle. Germline lookup yields CDR1 SGHAT and CDR2 FQNNGV. This CDR3 is 17 amino acids long. In DNA form, the CDR3 reads TGTGCCAGCAGCTTAGGACTCAGGGGCACTGTTAATTCACCCCTCCACTTT. Residues: CASSLGLRGTVNSPLHF.

The rearrangement joins TRBV5-1 to TRBJ2-1; tentative D call: TRBD1 (6 bases). This CDR3 is built from 17 residues. The V end lost 3 bases, the J end lost 0 bases, and 16 bases lay between the germline ends. Germline V gene lookup returns CDR1 SGHRS and CDR2 YFSETQ. The CDR3 nucleotides are TGCGCCAGCAGCTGGGGGCCAACAGGGAGCTCCTACAATGAGCAGTTCTTC. It translates to CASSWGPTGSSYNEQFF.

The chain employs TRBV19 and TRBJ2-5; a possible D gene is TRBD2 (5 bases). The CDR3 is 13 residues long. Deletions cut 3 bases from V and 4 bases from J, with 9 bases between. The germline V gene encodes CDR1 LNHDA and CDR2 SQIVND (reference sequence). The CDR3 DNA is TGTGCCAGTAGTATTGGAGGCGTAGAGACCCAGTACTTC. This codes for CASSIGGVETQYF.

This rearrangement joins TRBV28 to TRBJ2-7, with 8 bases aligning to TRBD1. V shed 3 bases and J 0 bases; nucleotides not matched to a gene: 4. Looked up from germline, CDR1 is MDHEN and CDR2 is SYDVKM. The CDR3 sequence is 15 residues long. The CDR3 reads CASSLAGTGSYEQYF. The CDR3 DNA is TGTGCCAGCAGTTTGGCGGGGACAGGCTCCTACGAGCAGTACTTC.

This clone was recorded a few times. This same CDR3 is encoded by further DNA sequences in the sample. The chain couples TRBV27 to TRBJ2-7; a weak D match, TRBD1 (5 bases). There are 14 residues in the CDR3. CDR1 MNHEY and CDR2 SMNVEV come from the germline V gene (reference sequence). V lost 0 bases, J lost 3 bases, and 9 bases lay in between. The CDR3, as DNA: TGTGCCAGCAGTTTATCTGGCAGGGTCTACGAGCAGTACTTC. As protein: CASSLSGRVYEQYF.

The genes are TRBV9 and TRBJ2-1, with D maybe TRBD2 (5 bases). CDR1 is SGDLS, CDR2 YYNGEE, per germline. The CDR3 extends over 13 amino acids. V lost 3 bases, J lost 5 bases, and 9 bases lay in between. The CDR3 DNA sequence: TGTGCCAGCAGCGAGTACGGGAACAATGAGCAGTTCTTC. It specifies CASSEYGNNEQFF. Supplemented by reference TRBV9 and TRBJ2-1, the full variable domain reads DSGVTQTPKHLITATGQRVTLRCSPRSGDLSVYWYQQSLDQGLQFLIQYYNGEERAKGNILERFSAQQFPDLHSELNLSSLELGDSALYFCASSEYGNNEQFFGPGTRLTVL.

In this sample, this clone turned up once. The chain carries TRBV5-1 and TRBJ1-6, with TRBD1 as a possible D gene (5 bases). Germline values: CDR1 SGHRS, CDR2 YFSETQ. V lost 3 bases, J lost 8 bases, and 15 bases lay in between. The length of the CDR3 is 15 residues. The CDR3 is CASSSNQGGDSPLHF. The CDR3 bases are TGCGCCAGCAGCTCGAACCAGGGTGGGGATTCACCCCTCCACTTT.

V gene TRBV5-1 combines with J gene TRBJ1-1; D gene ambiguous. This CDR3 comprises 17 residues. Trimming cost V 0 bases and J 4 bases, with 19 bases left between them. Germline-derived CDR1 and CDR2 are SGHRS and YFSETQ. The CDR3 region is CASSLGAGVGWGTEAFF. CDR3 DNA sequence: TGCGCCAGCAGCTTGGGTGCCGGGGTCGGGTGGGGCACTGAAGCTTTCTTT.

The rearrangement uses TRBV6-5 and TRBJ1-2, with 8 bases fitting TRBD1. J lost 4 bases, V lost 0 bases, and 4 bases had no gene match. This CDR3 contains 15 residues. Germline CDR1 MNHEY, CDR2 SVGAGI. The CDR3 DNA reads TGTGCCAGCAGTTACTCGCGACAGGGGTCCTATGGCTACACCTTC. It translates to CASSYSRQGSYGYTF.

The rearrangement uses TRBV15 and TRBJ2-1; 9 nucleotides align to TRBD2. This CDR3 spans 17 amino acids. Losses at the gene ends were 4 bases for V and 5 bases for J; bases not matched to a gene: 12. The germline V gene has CDR1 LNHNV and CDR2 YYDKDF (reference sequence). CDR3 sequence (DNA): TGTGCCACCAGCAAACTACTGGGTAGCGGGGGAGACAATGAGCAGTTCTTC. Protein: CATSKLLGSGGDNEQFF. The whole variable domain, remainder taken from reference TRBV15 and TRBJ2-1, is DAMVIQNPRYQVTQFGKPVTLSCSQTLNHNVMYWYQQKSSQAPKLLFHYYDKDFNNEADTPDNFQSRRPNTSFCFLDIRSPGLGDTAMYLCATSKLLGSGGDNEQFFGPGTRLTVL.

The chain carries TRBV4-3 and TRBJ1-3; maybe TRBD1 (5 bases). Deletions cut 0 bases from V and 0 bases from J, with 12 bases between. Germline loops: CDR1 LGHNA, CDR2 YSLEER. CDR3 size: 17 residues. The CDR3 sequence: CASSQDRDLSSGNTIYF. Written as DNA, the CDR3 is TGCGCCAGCAGCCAAGATCGGGACTTGAGCTCTGGAAACACCATATATTTT.

This clone was seen once. The rearrangement uses TRBV2 and TRBJ1-1; D is ambiguous. Trimming stripped 8 bases from V and 2 bases from J, with 15 bases between. The germline V gene has CDR1 SNHLY and CDR2 FYNNEI. This CDR3 is 14 amino acids long. The CDR3 DNA reads TGTGCCAGCCGACTGGAGGGAAAAAACACTGAAGCTTTCTTT. Translated: CASRLEGKNTEAFF.

This clone came up once. The genes are TRBV6-5 and TRBJ1-5, with a possible D match to TRBD1 (6 bases). Germline V CDR1 and CDR2: MNHEY, SVGAGI. The CDR3 consists of 16 residues. Trimming cost V 0 bases and J 9 bases, with 18 bases left between them. In DNA, the CDR3 is TGTGCCAGCAGTTACTCGGGGGCCAGCCGAGGGTGGCCCCAGCATTTT. Translated: CASSYSGASRGWPQHF.

The V and J genes are TRBV29-1 and TRBJ1-2; D is perhaps TRBD1 (5 bases). This CDR3 spans 12 amino acids. Trimming removed 1 base at V and 6 bases at J, with 9 bases between. Germline V gene data show CDR1 as SQVTM and CDR2 as ANQGSEA. The CDR3 here is CSVEGQKHGYTF. The CDR3 nucleotides are TGCAGCGTTGAAGGACAGAAACATGGCTACACCTTC.

This clone was seen just once. V gene TRBV5-1 combines with J gene TRBJ2-5; 10 bases map to TRBD1. The DNA matches TRBJ2-7 better at its end, which makes the J call doubtful. The CDR3 is 15 residues long. Looked up from germline, CDR1 is SGHRS and CDR2 is YFSETQ. CDR3 in amino acids: CASSDGTGDIYEQYF. CDR3 nucleotides: TGCGCCAGCAGCGACGGGACAGGGGACATCTACGAGCAGTACTTC.

J is TRBJ2-3 and V is TRBV11-2; 9 positions match TRBD2. CDR3 size: 17 residues. Germline assignment: CDR1 SGHAT and CDR2 FQNNGV. The J segment lost 1 base and the V segment lost 3 bases, leaving 8 bases of the junction unmatched. The CDR3 DNA is TGTGCCAGCAGCTTGTACGGACTAGCGCTCCGCACAGATACGCAGTATTTT. Residues: CASSLYGLALRTDTQYF.

The chain has TRBV27 and TRBJ1-1; 8 bases match TRBD1. Trimming at V came to 7 bases and at J to 5 bases, leaving 6 bases not matched to a gene. The germline V gene encodes CDR1 MNHEY and CDR2 SMNVEV (reference sequence). The CDR3 has 13 residues. The CDR3 region has the DNA TGTGCCAGCAACACCGACAGGGGAACTGAAGCTTTCTTT. It is translated as CASNTDRGTEAFF.

This chain joins TRBV7-2 and TRBJ2-3; TRBD2 aligns across 8 bases. Trimming removed 1 base from V and 4 bases from J; junction bases left unmatched: 7. CDR1 is SGHTA and CDR2 is FQGNSA in the germline V gene. The CDR3 covers 16 residues. CDR3 loop: CASSLGRGSGADTQYF. CDR3 coding DNA: TGTGCCAGCAGCTTAGGCCGCGGTAGCGGGGCAGATACGCAGTATTTT.

This chain joins TRBV5-4 and TRBJ2-5, with D hard to call. Germline V gene sequence: CDR1 SGHNT, CDR2 YYREEE (reference sequence). V was pared by 4 bases and J by 3 bases, with 10 bases between. This CDR3 comprises 13 residues. CDR3 sequence: CASSPPQEETQYF. CDR3 sequence (DNA): TGTGCCAGCAGCCCGCCGCAGGAAGAGACCCAGTACTTC.

The chain joins TRBV30 to TRBJ2-1, with 12 positions matching TRBD2. The V gene end was trimmed by 5 bases and the J gene end by 9 bases; junction bases not matched to a gene: 11. Per germline, CDR1 GTSNPN and CDR2 SVGIG (reference sequence). The CDR3 spans 15 residues. In DNA, the CDR3 is TGTGCCTGGGGACGGCTAGCGGGGGGGCGGGCTGAGCAGTTCTTC. It specifies CAWGRLAGGRAEQFF.

The chain combines TRBV15 with TRBJ1-1; weak D call: TRBD1 (5 bases). The germline V gene encodes CDR1 LNHNV and CDR2 YYDKDF (reference sequence). V lost 0 bases and J 9 bases, leaving 11 bases between the germline ends. CDR3 size: 13 residues. The CDR3 loop is CATSREGGSKAFF. The CDR3 bases are TGTGCCACCAGCAGAGAGGGGGGTTCAAAAGCTTTCTTT.

The chain recombines TRBV7-2 with TRBJ2-1; TRBD2 matches at 12 bases. This CDR3 is built from 15 residues. The germline CDR1 and CDR2 sequences are SGHTA and FQGNSA. V lost 5 bases and J lost 4; bases outside the gene matches: 3. The CDR3 here is CASSDGTSGYNEQFF. The CDR3 DNA follows: TGTGCCAGCAGCGACGGGACTAGCGGGTACAATGAGCAGTTCTTC.

The chain has TRBV29-1 and TRBJ1-6; 10 bases align to TRBD1. V shed 7 bases and J 6 bases; nucleotides not matched to a gene: 6. Germline CDR1 is SQVTM and CDR2 is ANQGSEA. The CDR3 length is 14 residues. CDR3 nucleotide sequence: TGCAGCGCCCGGGACAGGGGTTCTAATTCACCCCTCCACTTT. Translation: CSARDRGSNSPLHF.